This record concerns one TCR beta chain sequence. This clonotype has only a few counts. Its antigen is unknown. No base quality information exists; no much larger clone differs at one position. Per the publication, the time point label means: pre-sensitization, week 0. Per the publication, the treatment or condition label means: therapeutic diphenylcyclopropenone sensitization with weekly scalp DPC. At every patch-test visit, the blood draw took place before the patch test was put on. Patients were considered eligible if aged 18 to 70, diagnosed with alopecia and deemed suitable for DPC therapy, and patients were excluded if pregnant. Unfractionated whole blood was collected in Tempus Blood RNA tubes, and total RNA was extracted from that blood. This sample stems from a study of human T cells and chemical hapten exposure (dated by TCRdb to the early 2020s). With respect to the entire study: For sensitization, 2% DPC in acetone was applied to a 2 cm by 2 cm area of upper inner arm skin. About 27 alopecia patients gave blood for TCR sequencing at one to four time points (pre-sensitization, 2, 6 and 24 weeks). Libraries were combined into a pool for sequencing, and differences in TCR yield between samples came mainly from small differences in library volumes within the pool. Peripheral blood TCR repertoire changes were tracked in vivo in alopecia patients during primary and secondary sensitization to the hapten diphenylcyclopropenone (DPC). Patient blood was sampled pre-sensitization (week 0) and at 2, 6 and about 24 weeks after DPC sensitization. The mostly female patient cohort included alopecia areata with under or over 50% scalp involvement, alopecia totalis and alopecia universalis. Patients additionally received weekly therapeutic DPC doses to the scalp throughout the approximately 25-week study period. Patch testing was performed on the upper back with Finn chambers containing 0.01% DPC, and the patch tests were scored after 6 days according to International Contact Dermatitis Research Group standards. What the work shows at the level of the full study, not this receptor alone: The number of TCRs above 1 in 1000 frequency did not change with DPC sensitization; there was no evidence of global repertoire structure alterations. Significantly more large CDR3 similarity clusters were formed by expanded TCRs than by pre-sensitization or healthy control sets, consistent with antigen-driven responses. Because all patients had alopecia, a presumed autoimmune disease, the immune response of the patients might differ from that of healthy individuals. Patch test score was positively correlated with the number of PT1 expanded TCRs, with significance at thresholds 8, 16 and 32 but not at 4. Repeated subsampling changed both the strength of the expansion versus patch-test correlation and the threshold at which the correlation became significant.

Cut back by 3 bases and 7 bases, the V and J ends lie 8 bases apart. Spanning cysteine to phenylalanine, the CDR3 consists of 12 amino acids. Only the CDR3 portion is preserved as DNA: 36 bases, with reading frame beginning at the first base. The germline V gene sets CDR1 to MDHEN and CDR2 to SYDVKM. Library preparation used RACE. Data came from a NextSeq 500. During library preparation, unique molecular identifiers were attached to individual cDNA molecules so that TCRs could be counted in a quantitative, reproducible way. For every blood RNA sample, sequencing covered both the TCR alpha and TCR beta chains. For the original study's pipeline: Samples had a median of roughly 98,000 TCRs, with a range from about 23,224 to 750,000. The Decombinator software suite was used to annotate V, J and CDR3 in the TCR reads. For PS versus PT1 abundance plots, all samples were subsampled to the same number of TCRs (28,000). Expanded TCRs were defined as absent before sensitization and observed at least eight times at the 2-week time point. The public reads were reanalyzed by TCRdb: fastp trimming at Q25, MiXCR alignment, in-frame beta chains only. All rows with the same CDR3 protein become a single entry with the most common DNA and genes. TCRdb's processing, not the study's, gives the V and J calls here. The sample data list about 51,000 distinct CDR3 sequences, and about 9.4% of these were observed just once. The ten biggest clones cover around 15% of the sample.

This sequence originates from a woman in her thirties or forties with alopecia areata. Some clones in this sample may be carry-over from other donors' samples. The chain is made from TRBV28 and TRBJ2-3; the D gene lacks a confident call. The sample here was whole blood, taken in connection with sensitization to the hapten diphenylcyclopropenone (DPC). The CDR3 in this case is CASSFPRNTQYF. The nucleotide sequence reads TGTGCCAGCAGTTTTCCCAGGAATACGCAGTATTTT.